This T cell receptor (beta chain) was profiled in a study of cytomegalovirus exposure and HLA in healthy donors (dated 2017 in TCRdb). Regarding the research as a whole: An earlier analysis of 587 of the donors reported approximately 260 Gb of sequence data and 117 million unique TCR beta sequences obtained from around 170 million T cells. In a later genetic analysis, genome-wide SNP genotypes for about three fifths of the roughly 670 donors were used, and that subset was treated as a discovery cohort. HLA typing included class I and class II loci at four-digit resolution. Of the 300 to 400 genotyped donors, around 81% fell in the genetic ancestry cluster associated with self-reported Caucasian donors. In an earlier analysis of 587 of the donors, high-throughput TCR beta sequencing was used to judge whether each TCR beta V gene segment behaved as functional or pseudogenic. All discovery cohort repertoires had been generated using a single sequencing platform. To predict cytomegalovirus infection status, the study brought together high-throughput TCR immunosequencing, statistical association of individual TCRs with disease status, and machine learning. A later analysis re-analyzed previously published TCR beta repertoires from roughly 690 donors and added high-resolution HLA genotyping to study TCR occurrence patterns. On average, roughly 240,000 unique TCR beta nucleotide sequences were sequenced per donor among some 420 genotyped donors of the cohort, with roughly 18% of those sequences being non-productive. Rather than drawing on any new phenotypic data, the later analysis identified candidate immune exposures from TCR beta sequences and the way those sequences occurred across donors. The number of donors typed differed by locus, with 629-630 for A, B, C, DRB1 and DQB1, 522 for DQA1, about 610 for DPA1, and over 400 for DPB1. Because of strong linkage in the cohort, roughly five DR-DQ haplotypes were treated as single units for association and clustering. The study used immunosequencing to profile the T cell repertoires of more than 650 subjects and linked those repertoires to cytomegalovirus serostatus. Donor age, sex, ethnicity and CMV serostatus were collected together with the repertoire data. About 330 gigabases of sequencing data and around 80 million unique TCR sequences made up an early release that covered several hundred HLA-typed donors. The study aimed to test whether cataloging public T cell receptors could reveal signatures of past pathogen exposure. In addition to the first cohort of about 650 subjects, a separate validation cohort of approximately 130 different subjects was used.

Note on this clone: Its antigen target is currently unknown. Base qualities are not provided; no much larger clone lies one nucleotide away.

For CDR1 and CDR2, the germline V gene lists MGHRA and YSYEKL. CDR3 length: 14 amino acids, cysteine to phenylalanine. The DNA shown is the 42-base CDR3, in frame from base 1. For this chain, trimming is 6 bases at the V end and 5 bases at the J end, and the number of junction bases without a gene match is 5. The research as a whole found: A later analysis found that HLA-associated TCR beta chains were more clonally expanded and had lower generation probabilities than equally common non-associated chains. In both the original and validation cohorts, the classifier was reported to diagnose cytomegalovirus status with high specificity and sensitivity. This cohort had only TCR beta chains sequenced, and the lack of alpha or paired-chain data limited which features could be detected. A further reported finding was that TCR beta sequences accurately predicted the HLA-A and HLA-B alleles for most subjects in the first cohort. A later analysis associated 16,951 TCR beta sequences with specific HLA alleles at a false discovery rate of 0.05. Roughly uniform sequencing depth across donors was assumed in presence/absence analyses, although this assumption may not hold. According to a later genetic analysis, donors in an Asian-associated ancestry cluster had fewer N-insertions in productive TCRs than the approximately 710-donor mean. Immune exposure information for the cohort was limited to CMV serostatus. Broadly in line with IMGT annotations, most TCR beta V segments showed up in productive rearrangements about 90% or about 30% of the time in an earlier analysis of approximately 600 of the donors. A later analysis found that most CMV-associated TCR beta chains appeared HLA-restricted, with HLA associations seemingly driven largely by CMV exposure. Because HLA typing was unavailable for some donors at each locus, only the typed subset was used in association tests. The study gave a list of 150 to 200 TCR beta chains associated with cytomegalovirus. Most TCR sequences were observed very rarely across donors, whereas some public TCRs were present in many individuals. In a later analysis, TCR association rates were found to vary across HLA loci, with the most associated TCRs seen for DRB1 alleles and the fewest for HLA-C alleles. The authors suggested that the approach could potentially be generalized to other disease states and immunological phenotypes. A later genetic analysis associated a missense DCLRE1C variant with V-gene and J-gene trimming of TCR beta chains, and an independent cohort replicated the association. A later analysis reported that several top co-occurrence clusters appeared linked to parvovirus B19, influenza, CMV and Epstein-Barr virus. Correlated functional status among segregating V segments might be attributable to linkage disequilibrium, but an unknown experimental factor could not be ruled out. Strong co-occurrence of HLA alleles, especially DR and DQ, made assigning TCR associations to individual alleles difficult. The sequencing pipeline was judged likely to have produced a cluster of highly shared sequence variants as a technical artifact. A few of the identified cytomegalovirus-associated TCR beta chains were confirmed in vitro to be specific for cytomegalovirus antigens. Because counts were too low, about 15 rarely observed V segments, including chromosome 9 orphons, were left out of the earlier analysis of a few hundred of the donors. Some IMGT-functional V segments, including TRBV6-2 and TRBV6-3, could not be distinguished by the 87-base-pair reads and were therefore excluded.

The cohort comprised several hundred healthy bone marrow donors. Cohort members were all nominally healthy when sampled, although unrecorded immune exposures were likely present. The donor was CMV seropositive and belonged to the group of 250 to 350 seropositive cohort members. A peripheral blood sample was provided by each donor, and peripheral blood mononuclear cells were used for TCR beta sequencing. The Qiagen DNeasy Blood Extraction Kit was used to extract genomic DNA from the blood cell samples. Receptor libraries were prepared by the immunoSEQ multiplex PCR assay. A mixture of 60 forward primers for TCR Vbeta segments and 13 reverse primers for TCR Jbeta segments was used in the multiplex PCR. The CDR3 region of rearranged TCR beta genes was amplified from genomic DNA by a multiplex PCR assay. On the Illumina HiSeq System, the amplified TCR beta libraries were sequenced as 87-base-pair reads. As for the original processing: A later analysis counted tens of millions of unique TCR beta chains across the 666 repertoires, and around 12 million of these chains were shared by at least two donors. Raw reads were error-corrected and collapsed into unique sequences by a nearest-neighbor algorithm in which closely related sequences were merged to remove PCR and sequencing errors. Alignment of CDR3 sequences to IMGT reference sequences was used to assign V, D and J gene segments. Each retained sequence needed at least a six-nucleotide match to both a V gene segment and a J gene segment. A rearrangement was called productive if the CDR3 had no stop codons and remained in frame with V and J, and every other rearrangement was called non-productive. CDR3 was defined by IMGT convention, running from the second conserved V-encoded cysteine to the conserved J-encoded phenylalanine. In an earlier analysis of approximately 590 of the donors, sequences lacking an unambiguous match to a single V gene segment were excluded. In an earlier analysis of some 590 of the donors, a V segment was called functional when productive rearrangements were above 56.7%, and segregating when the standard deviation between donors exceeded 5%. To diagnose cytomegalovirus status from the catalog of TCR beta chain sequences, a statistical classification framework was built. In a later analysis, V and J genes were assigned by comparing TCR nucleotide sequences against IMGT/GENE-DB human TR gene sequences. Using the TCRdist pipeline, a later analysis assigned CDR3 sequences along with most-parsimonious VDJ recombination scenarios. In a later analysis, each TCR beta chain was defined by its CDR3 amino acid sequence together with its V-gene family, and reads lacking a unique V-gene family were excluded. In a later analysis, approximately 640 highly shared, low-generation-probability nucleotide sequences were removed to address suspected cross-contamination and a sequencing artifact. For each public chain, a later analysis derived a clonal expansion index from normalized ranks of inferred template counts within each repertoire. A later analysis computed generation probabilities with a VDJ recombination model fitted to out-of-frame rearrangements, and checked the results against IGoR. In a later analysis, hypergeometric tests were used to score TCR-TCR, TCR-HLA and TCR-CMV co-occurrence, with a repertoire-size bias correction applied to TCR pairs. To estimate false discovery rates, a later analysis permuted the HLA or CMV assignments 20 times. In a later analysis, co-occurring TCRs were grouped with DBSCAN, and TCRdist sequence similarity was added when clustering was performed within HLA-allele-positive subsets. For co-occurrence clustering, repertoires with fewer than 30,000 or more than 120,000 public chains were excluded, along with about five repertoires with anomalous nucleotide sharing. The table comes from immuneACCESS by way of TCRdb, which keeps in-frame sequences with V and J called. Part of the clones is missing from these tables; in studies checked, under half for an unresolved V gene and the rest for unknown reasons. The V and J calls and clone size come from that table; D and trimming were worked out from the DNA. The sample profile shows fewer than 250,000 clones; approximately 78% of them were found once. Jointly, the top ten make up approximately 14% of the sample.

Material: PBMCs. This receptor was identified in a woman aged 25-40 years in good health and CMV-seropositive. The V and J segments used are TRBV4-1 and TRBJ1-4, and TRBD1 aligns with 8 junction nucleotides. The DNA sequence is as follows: TGCGCCAGCAGACGGACAGGGACAAATGAAAAACTGTTTTTT. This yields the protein CASRRTGTNEKLFF.